The T cell receptor (beta chain) described here comes from a study of blood T cell repertoires in COVID-19. Study-level information: Specimens from acute and convalescent COVID-19 originated in the United States, Italy and Spain.

Trimming stripped 9 bases from V and 1 base from J, with 3 bases between. There are 11 residues in the CDR3. Germline V gene sequence: CDR1 LNHDA, CDR2 SQIVND (reference sequence). Two negative PCRs, clearance, or symptom resolution characterized the recovered Cohort 3 donors. This table comes from immunoSEQ multiplex PCR, and its TCRdb copy is limited to in-frame clones, with some not included. The data show 200,000 or so clones, about 85% seen once. Sequences were obtained from PBMCs or T cells enriched from blood (not recorded which). This clonotype was obtained from a woman between 25 and 40 years old who had recovered from COVID-19. This chain connects TRBV19 to TRBJ2-2; D is undetermined. CDR3 region: CASKNTGELFF. The CDR3 DNA reads TGTGCCAGCAAGAACACCGGGGAGCTGTTTTTT.